This T cell receptor beta chain came from a study of metastatic and nonmetastatic thyroid tumors. Across the study: Across peripheral blood and tumor or nodule tissue samples taken from malignant and benign thyroid patients, the repertoires were compared with one another.

V lost 0 bases, J lost 0 bases, and 8 bases lay in between. Germline V CDR1 and CDR2: KGHSH, LQKENI. The CDR3 is made up of 16 amino acids. The table lists this clone with a few counts. None of the patients had undergone any treatment ahead of thyroid surgery. TCRdb reanalyzed the PCR reads with MiXCR. The sample carries some 17,000 clones, more than 30% recorded once. The TCR sequence derives from a female donor with papillary thyroid cancer or a benign thyroid nodule (not recorded which). Some clones in this sample may be carry-over from other donors' samples. Specimen: tumor tissue. This sequence joins TRBV18 and TRBJ2-2, with D perhaps matching TRBD1 (6 bases). The CDR3 bases are TGTGCCAGCTCACCACCGAAGGGGGCGAACACCGGGGAGCTGTTTTTT. It codes for CASSPPKGANTGELFF.